The rows below give T cell receptor beta chains drawn from one sample of a study of T cells expressing NK-cell markers. TCRdb derives one entry per CDR3 protein from the 5' RACE reads, leaving out DNA. Reported are roughly 280,000 distinct CDR3 sequences; the ten largest clones contain about 0.39%. The sample taken for sequencing was blood T cells: a sorted CD56 or NKG2C T cell subset, CD4+ or CD8+ T cells, or bulk PBMC T cells (not recorded which). The receptors originated from a young man in good health. The CDR3 runs from the conserved cysteine through the conserved F or W.

>TRBJ1-4|TRBV6-5
CASSYSLPTNEKLFF
>TRBJ2-7|TRBV25-1
CASSELEGGAYEQYF
>TRBJ2-7|TRBV15
CATSGGRSYEQYF
>TRBJ1-4|TRBV28
CASSLTGVNEKLFF
>TRBJ2-1|TRBV7-2
CASSPPNNEQFF
>TRBJ1-1|TRBV10-3
CAISESGQASVAFF
>TRBJ2-5|TRBV18
CASSPLSGTTGETQYF
>TRBJ2-3|TRBV7-3
CASSPGITDTQYF
>TRBJ2-1|TRBV6-4
CASSEGVGSYNEQFF
>TRBJ1-5|TRBV27
CASSYRPGGGQPQHF
>TRBJ1-1|TRBV11-3
CASSLEGGSMNTEAFF
>TRBJ2-1|TRBV28
CASSLQGFEQFF
>TRBJ1-1|TRBV20-1
CSASPRQGALDHLAFF
>TRBJ2-7|TRBV30
CAWSSLGGGFIYEQYF
>TRBJ2-1|TRBV15
CATSRDLSLRETDEQFF
>TRBJ2-4|TRBV12-3/TRBV12-4
CASSFRGGNLNIQYF
>TRBJ2-1|TRBV7-9
CASSLELAPNEQFF
>TRBJ2-3|TRBV12-3/TRBV12-4
CASSSLRTGGDTQYF
>TRBJ2-2|TRBV4-3
CASSQDLQGASGGELFF
>TRBJ2-2|TRBV6-6
CASSYLGTGELFF
>TRBJ2-2|TRBV7-2
CASSRGASGTNTGELFF
>TRBJ2-5|TRBV15
CATSGTTGGGETQYF
>TRBJ2-1|TRBV11-1
CASGRGLAGGLRVGYNEQFF
>TRBJ1-5|TRBV3-1
CASRGDGPNQPQHF
>TRBJ2-5|TRBV3-1
CASSQFVRQETQYF
>TRBJ2-5|TRBV3-1
CASSQEGTSETQYF
>TRBJ1-5|TRBV29-1
CSAKVGREQPQHF
>TRBJ2-1|TRBV20-1
CSARSPRWFDEQFF
>TRBJ1-5|TRBV5-1
CASSFWRADQNQPQHF
>TRBJ1-1|TRBV6-1
CASKPTWSTEAFF
>TRBJ2-1|TRBV24-1
CATSDFWLGNEQFF
>TRBJ2-1|TRBV6-2/TRBV6-3
CASSYSGLAGSSYNEQFF
>TRBJ2-5|TRBV20-1
CSARRGRTGVETQYF
>TRBJ2-1|TRBV12-3/TRBV12-4
CASSPILGTSGYNEQFF
>TRBJ1-2|TRBV2
CASSVYETNYGYTF
>TRBJ2-3|TRBV4-3
CASSHTGTGDHTQYF
>TRBJ2-1|TRBV10-3
CAISGTGTYNEQFF
>TRBJ2-2|TRBV6-1
CASRQTQGWAGELFF
>TRBJ2-1|TRBV11-3
CASSLPGLGLNEQFF
>TRBJ2-2|TRBV4-3
CASSRHRDTGELFF
>TRBJ2-1|TRBV11-3
CASSSGAGNNEQFF
>TRBJ2-1|TRBV18
CASSPRLAGDTDEQFF
>TRBJ2-2|TRBV5-5
CASSPIGTGGLFF
>TRBJ1-6|TRBV5-5
CASSWVEGGNSPLHF
>TRBJ1-2|TRBV12-3/TRBV12-4
CASSFGQGVRGYTF
>TRBJ2-1|TRBV10-3
CAISVAGGTSYNEQFF
>TRBJ1-2|TRBV25-1
CASSESGGAYYGYTF
>TRBJ2-2|TRBV19
CASSLIFTLTGELFF
>TRBJ1-1|TRBV12-3/TRBV12-4
CASSFQQATEAFF
>TRBJ2-3|TRBV18
CASSAPGAADTQYF
>TRBJ2-7|TRBV20-1
CSARSQWKGLAGVGDYEQYF
>TRBJ2-7|TRBV20-1
CSARAGQKPYEQYF
>TRBJ2-7|TRBV12-3/TRBV12-4
CASSPTGSISYEQYF